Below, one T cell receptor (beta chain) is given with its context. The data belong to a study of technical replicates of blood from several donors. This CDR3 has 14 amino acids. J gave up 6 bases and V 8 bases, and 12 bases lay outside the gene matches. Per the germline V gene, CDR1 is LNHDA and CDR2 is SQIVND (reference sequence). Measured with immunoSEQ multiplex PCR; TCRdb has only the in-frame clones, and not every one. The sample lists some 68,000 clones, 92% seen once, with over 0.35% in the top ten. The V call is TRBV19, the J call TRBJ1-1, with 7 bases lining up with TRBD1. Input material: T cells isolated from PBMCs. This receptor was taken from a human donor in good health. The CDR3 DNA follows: TGTGCCAGTCGGCCAACAGGGGATAGGGCTGAAGCTTTCTTT. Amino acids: CASRPTGDRAEAFF.